Reported below is one T cell receptor (beta chain). This specimen belongs to a study of T cells expressing NK-cell markers. As for the study in general: Sorted T-cell subsets CD3+CD56+NKG2C+, CD3+CD56+NKG2C- and CD3+CD56-NKG2C+ were TCR beta-sequenced. Serological testing identified seven of the eight sequenced donors as HCMV-seropositive and one as seronegative.

With the 5' RACE reads reprocessed, TCRdb shows one record per CDR3 protein and no DNA. Here the sample table reports about 260,000 distinct CDR3 sequences. The sequencing sample was made of blood T cells: a sorted CD56 or NKG2C T cell subset, CD4+ or CD8+ T cells, or bulk PBMC T cells (not recorded which). The receptor's source is a man between 18 and 29 years old in good health.

CDR3: CASSIFGTELGGANVLTF. V is TRBV19 and J is TRBJ2-6; the D call from TCRdb, TRBD1, cannot be confirmed without DNA. Per the germline V gene, CDR1 is LNHDA and CDR2 is SQIVND (reference sequence). The CDR3 extends over 18 amino acids. The full variable domain, completed using reference TRBV19 and TRBJ2-6, is DGGITQSPKYLFRKEGQNVTLSCEQNLNHDAMYWYRQDPGQGLRLIYYSQIVNDFQKGDIAEGYSVSREKKESFPLTVTSAQKNPTAFYLCASSIFGTELGGANVLTFGAGSRLTVL.